Presented here are 16 T cell receptor beta chains from one specimen sequenced in a study of cytotoxic CD8 clonotypes in ibrutinib-treated CLL. Using immunoSEQ multiplex PCR, the repertoire was profiled, and TCRdb retains in-frame clones only, with some absent. The table includes more than 85,000 clones, 77% detected once. Here the sequenced sample was PBMCs, taken after 24 months of ibrutinib treatment. All receptors come from a human donor with chronic lymphocytic leukemia.

The V and J genes are TRBV5-1 and TRBJ2-5, with a weak D call TRBD2 (6 bases). This CDR3 is 15 amino acids long. The germline gives CDR1 SGHRS, CDR2 YFSETQ. V lost 4 bases to trimming and J lost 5 bases, with 18 bases between them. CDR3: CASSPRTTSGETQYF. Here the CDR3 DNA reads TGCGCCAGCAGCCCCCGGACTACTTCAGGGGAGACCCAGTACTTC.

The rearrangement joins TRBV30 to TRBJ2-7, with D hard to call. V was trimmed by 4 bases and J by 6 bases, leaving 16 bases between them. The CDR3 contains 13 residues. Germline CDR1 GTSNPN, CDR2 SVGIG (reference sequence). In DNA form, the CDR3 reads TGTGCCTGGAAGTACGACGCGGAGCCCGAGCAGTACTTC. This codes for CAWKYDAEPEQYF.

In DNA form, the CDR3 reads TGTGCCAGCTCACTGTTACAGGGGGCGCAAGTAGATGGCTACACCTTC. This sequence encodes CASSLLQGAQVDGYTF. The rearrangement uses TRBV18 and TRBJ1-2, with 9 bases that match TRBD1. The CDR3 covers 16 residues. With V trimmed by 4 bases and J by 6 bases, 12 bases remained unmatched. Germline V gives CDR1 KGHSH, CDR2 LQKENI.

The chain combines TRBV4-3 with TRBJ2-3, with D perhaps TRBD1 or TRBD2 (5 bases each). Trimming stripped 1 base from V and 6 bases from J, with 14 bases between. Germline lookup yields CDR1 LGHNA and CDR2 YSLEER. The CDR3 runs 15 residues. In nucleotides, the CDR3 is TGCGCCAGCAGCCAAGGAGGGCTAGCAGGGGATACGCAGTATTTT. Its protein product is CASSQGGLAGDTQYF.

Many counts were recorded for this clone. This CDR3 reads CASSFGVRQPQHF. The CDR3 nucleotides are TGTGCCAGTAGCTTCGGGGTAAGACAGCCCCAGCATTTT. This chain connects TRBV19 to TRBJ1-5, with D unclear. This CDR3 comprises 13 residues. The V end lost 6 bases, the J end lost 7 bases, and 13 bases lay between the germline ends. From germline, CDR1 is LNHDA and CDR2 SQIVND (reference sequence). The variable domain in full, with the rest retrieved from reference TRBV19 and TRBJ1-5, is DGGITQSPKYLFRKEGQNVTLSCEQNLNHDAMYWYRQDPGQGLRLIYYSQIVNDFQKGDIAEGYSVSREKKESFPLTVTSAQKNPTAFYLCASSFGVRQPQHFGDGTRLSIL.

This rearrangement joins TRBV11-3 to TRBJ1-6; D might be TRBD1 (5 bases). The V end was cut by 0 bases, the J end by 7 bases, with 7 bases between. The CDR3 loop spans 14 amino acids. Germline CDR1 is SGHNT and CDR2 is YENEEA. This CDR3 reads CASSLEGPNSPLHF. The CDR3 DNA reads TGTGCCAGCAGCTTAGAGGGGCCGAATTCACCCCTCCACTTT.

The chain uses TRBV4-2 and TRBJ2-7, with a weak D call TRBD1 (5 bases). Germline loops: CDR1 LGHNA, CDR2 YNFKEQ. The ends were cut back, 3 bases at V and 2 bases at J, with 17 bases in the middle. This CDR3 has 16 amino acids. The CDR3 reads CASSQNTGVTAYEQYF. As DNA, the CDR3 is TGTGCCAGCAGCCAGAACACAGGCGTCACAGCCTACGAGCAGTACTTC.

In this sample, this clone turned up a few times. The chain recombines TRBV25-1 with TRBJ1-5, with D possibly being TRBD1 (5 bases). The length of the CDR3 is 13 residues. V was trimmed by 1 base and J by 11 bases, leaving 12 bases between them. Looked up from germline, CDR1 is MGHDK and CDR2 is SYGVNS. The CDR3 region is CASSESTGWAQHF. For the CDR3, the DNA is TGTGCCAGCAGTGAATCCACAGGTTGGGCCCAGCATTTT.

J is TRBJ2-1 and V is TRBV9; 10 nucleotides match TRBD2. CDR3 length: 16 amino acids. CDR1 and CDR2 (germline): SGDLS, YYNGEE. Trimming at V came to 4 bases and at J to 2 bases, leaving 6 bases not matched to a gene. CDR3 sequence: CASSPWTSGAYNEQFF. For the CDR3, the DNA is TGTGCCAGCAGCCCCTGGACTAGCGGAGCCTACAATGAGCAGTTCTTC.

This chain uses TRBV5-1 with TRBJ1-1, with 7 bases identical to TRBD1. V shed 4 bases and J 2 bases; nucleotides not matched to a gene: 5. The CDR3 loop spans 14 amino acids. CDR1 is SGHRS, CDR2 YFSETQ, per germline. The CDR3: CASSQGQRNTEAFF. In nucleotides, the CDR3 is TGCGCCAGCAGCCAGGGACAGCGCAACACTGAAGCTTTCTTT.

This rearrangement joins TRBV2 to TRBJ2-5; maybe TRBD2 (6 bases). The CDR3 totals 15 residues. Germline assignment: CDR1 SNHLY and CDR2 FYNNEI. Trimming pared 0 bases from V and 5 bases from J, leaving 13 bases between. The CDR3 coding sequence is TGTGCCAGCAGTGAAGCACCCGGAGCGGGTGAGACCCAGTACTTC. This codes for CASSEAPGAGETQYF.

This clone showed up just a few times. The V call is TRBV5-1, the J call TRBJ1-3, with a possible D match to TRBD1 (5 bases). The V gene lost 5 bases and the J gene lost 0 bases, with 12 bases spanning the gap. This CDR3 region has 15 residues. Germline V gene lookup returns CDR1 SGHRS and CDR2 YFSETQ. The CDR3 nucleotides are TGCGCCAGCAGACCCCAGGGAAGCTCTGGAAACACCATATATTTT. Translation gives CASRPQGSSGNTIYF.

This rearrangement joins TRBV5-5 to TRBJ2-3; tentatively, D is TRBD2 (5 bases). CDR1 and CDR2 (germline): SGHKS, YYEKEE (reference sequence). V lost 0 bases, J lost 1 base, and 12 bases lay in between. The CDR3 runs 16 residues. The CDR3 region has the DNA TGTGCCAGCAGCTTGGAGCTAGCAACGGGCACAGATACGCAGTATTTT. It specifies CASSLELATGTDTQYF.

The chain links TRBV7-3 to TRBJ2-1; D might be TRBD1 or TRBD2, each matching 6 bases. V was pared by 6 bases and J by 9 bases, with 15 bases between. This CDR3 comprises 13 residues. Germline V CDR1 and CDR2: SGHTA, FQGTGA. In DNA form, the CDR3 reads TGTGCCAGCAGTCGAAAGGGGGGAGGTGAGCAGTTCTTC. Translation gives CASSRKGGGEQFF.

The chain uses TRBV2 and TRBJ1-2; no reliable D call. From germline, CDR1 is SNHLY and CDR2 FYNNEI. V was pared by 0 bases and J by 6 bases, with 5 bases between. CDR3 length: 12 amino acids. The CDR3 sequence: CASSEAVDGYTF. As DNA, the CDR3 is TGTGCCAGCAGTGAAGCGGTCGATGGCTACACCTTC.

The chain is built from TRBV27 and TRBJ1-4; weak D call: TRBD1 (5 bases). CDR1 and CDR2 (germline): MNHEY, SMNVEV (reference sequence). This CDR3 contains 15 residues. With 3 bases removed from V and 6 bases from J, the gap between germline ends came to 14 bases. CDR3 nucleotide sequence: TGTGCCAGCAGTTTGTCCAGGGTAGTTGATGAAAAACTGTTTTTT. Encoded protein: CASSLSRVVDEKLFF. The full variable domain, completed using reference TRBV27 and TRBJ1-4, is EAQVTQNPRYLITVTGKKLTVTCSQNMNHEYMSWYRQDPGLGLRQIYYSMNVEVTDKGDVPEGYKVSRKEKRNFPLILESPSPNQTSLYFCASSLSRVVDEKLFFGSGTQLSVL.